These 16 T cell receptor beta chains came from one sample sequenced in a study of identical twins. TCRdb reprocessed the 5' RACE reads with MiXCR, giving one entry per CDR3 protein. Altogether roughly 490,000 distinct CDR3 sequences are present, about 13% being singletons, with the ten largest covering approximately 0.98%. The data also belong to a second study, concerning yellow fever vaccine responses in identical twins.

Sequenced sample: CD4+ T cells sorted from blood. The source is a woman under 30 in good health.

This chain's CDR3 is CASSVTSWRSFGDEQYF. The CDR3 DNA reads TGTGCCAGCAGTGTGACTAGCTGGAGGTCGTTTGGCGACGAGCAGTACTTC. V gene TRBV2 combines with J gene TRBJ2-7, with TRBD2 matching 7 bases. CDR1 is SNHLY and CDR2 is FYNNEI in the germline V gene. The CDR3 has 17 amino acids. V was pared by 4 bases and J by 5 bases, with 17 bases of the junction left unmatched.

The gene calls are TRBV3-1 and TRBJ2-3, with a tentative D call TRBD2 (5 bases). CDR1 and CDR2 (germline): LGHDT, YNNKEL (reference sequence). Trimming removed 0 bases from V and 6 bases from J, with 13 bases in between. There are 15 residues in the CDR3. The CDR3 sequence: CASSQDSARRDTQYF. The CDR3 DNA sequence: TGTGCCAGCAGCCAAGATAGCGCTAGGAGGGATACGCAGTATTTT.

This clonotype was detected ten times or more. The V gene is TRBV3-1, the J gene TRBJ2-3; 8 bases fit TRBD2. The ends lost 5 bases at V and 1 base at J; junction bases unmatched: 5. The V gene's germline CDR1 is LGHDT and CDR2 YNNKEL (reference sequence). This CDR3 has 15 residues. The DNA of the CDR3 is TGTGCCAGCAGCGCGTTAGCGGGGCGCACAGATACGCAGTATTTT. It specifies CASSALAGRTDTQYF.

The chain carries TRBV7-3 and TRBJ2-7, with TRBD1 matching 8 bases. The CDR3 totals 17 residues. V shed 5 bases, J shed 2 bases, and the junction held 14 bases outside the gene matches. Germline V gene data show CDR1 as SGHTA and CDR2 as FQGTGA. The CDR3 bases are TGTGCCAGCAGCCCTAGGGGGACAGGAGCCCTTCCCTACGAGCAGTACTTC. This translates into CASSPRGTGALPYEQYF.

The table lists this clonotype with a few counts. The CDR3 loop is CATSDLGGNTGELFF. CDR3 DNA: TGTGCCACCAGTGACTTGGGAGGAAACACCGGGGAGCTGTTTTTT. The chain is built from TRBV24-1 and TRBJ2-2, with D perhaps matching TRBD2 (6 bases). V was trimmed by 4 bases and J by 2 bases, leaving 10 bases between them. The CDR3 contains 15 residues. Germline V CDR1 and CDR2: KGHDR, SFDVKD.

The chain combines TRBV11-2 with TRBJ2-7; a weak D match, TRBD2 (6 bases). The CDR3 covers 15 residues. Deletions cut 0 bases from V and 7 bases from J, with 16 bases between. CDR1 is SGHAT and CDR2 is FQNNGV in the germline V gene. DNA of the CDR3: TGTGCCAGCAGCTTAGACCTCGCCACCGCGGGGGAGCAGTACTTC. Its protein is CASSLDLATAGEQYF.

This chain joins TRBV4-3 and TRBJ2-1; 10 bases match TRBD2. This CDR3 spans 17 amino acids. Germline V gene sequence: CDR1 LGHNA, CDR2 YSLEER. V was pared by 0 bases and J by 1 base, with 3 bases of the junction left unmatched. The CDR3 sequence: CASSQDFSGRSYNEQFF. In DNA, the CDR3 is TGCGCCAGCAGCCAAGATTTTAGCGGGAGGTCCTACAATGAGCAGTTCTTC.

This clonotype was recorded many times. The chain carries TRBV4-1 and TRBJ2-5, with 12 nucleotides matching TRBD2. Germline V CDR1 and CDR2: MGHRA, YSYEKL. After removal of 2 bases from V and 5 bases from J, the junction contained 6 bases not matched to a gene. The CDR3 consists of 16 residues. CDR3 DNA sequence: TGCGCCAGCAGCCAACTAGCGGGAGGGCCGGGGGAGACCCAGTACTTC. This gives the protein CASSQLAGGPGETQYF.

This clonotype has ten or more counts. The chain combines TRBV7-9 with TRBJ1-1; D is undetermined. Trimming stripped 6 bases from V and 1 base from J, with 9 bases between. Germline V CDR1 and CDR2: SEHNR, FQNEAQ (reference sequence). This CDR3 contains 13 residues. The CDR3 is CASSLTENTEAFF. CDR3 nucleotide sequence: TGTGCCAGCAGTTTGACCGAGAACACTGAAGCTTTCTTT.

This clonotype occurred many times. This sequence joins TRBV20-1 and TRBJ2-3; possibly TRBD1 or TRBD2 for D (5 bases each). This CDR3 comprises 14 residues. Trimming left V 3 bases short and J 1 base short, with 11 bases between. In germline, CDR1 is DFQATT, CDR2 SNEGSKA (reference sequence). The CDR3 DNA sequence: TGCAGTGCTAGGTCATTGGGGGGCACAGATACGCAGTATTTT. This encodes CSARSLGGTDTQYF.

The J gene is TRBJ2-7, the V gene TRBV7-9; tentatively, D is TRBD2 (6 bases). The germline gives CDR1 SEHNR, CDR2 FQNEAQ (reference sequence). V dropped 4 bases and J dropped 5 bases, with 15 bases sitting between them. This CDR3 is built from 14 residues. In DNA form, the CDR3 reads TGTGCCAGCAGCTCCGGGTATTTAGCGGACGAGCAGTACTTC. It encodes CASSSGYLADEQYF.

The genes are TRBV7-2 and TRBJ2-1; D gene uncertain. V was clipped by 9 bases and J by 0 bases, with 9 bases between them. From germline, CDR1 is SGHTA and CDR2 FQGNSA. CDR3 length equals 13 residues. CDR3 nucleotides: TGTGCCAGTCTATCTAGCTCCTACAATGAGCAGTTCTTC. It encodes CASLSSSYNEQFF.

The chain couples TRBV12-3 or TRBV12-4 to TRBJ2-7; D could derive from TRBD1 or TRBD2 (6 bases each). V lost 5 bases to trimming and J lost 3 bases, with 17 bases between them. The CDR3 contains 15 residues. The CDR3 DNA is TGTGCCAGCAGTAAACAGGGTGGGGAGGTCTACGAGCAGTACTTC. Residues: CASSKQGGEVYEQYF.

This chain joins TRBV6-5 and TRBJ2-7; D gene ambiguous. CDR1 is MNHEY, CDR2 SVGAGI, per germline. This CDR3 spans 15 amino acids. Deletions cut 2 bases from V and 3 bases from J, with 14 bases between. The CDR3 bases are TGTGCCAGCAGTTACGAGGCTTCAGTGGGCTACGAGCAGTACTTC. This codes for CASSYEASVGYEQYF.

This clonotype turned up a few times. V is TRBV12-3 or TRBV12-4 and J is TRBJ1-1; 7 bases map to TRBD1. The CDR3 loop spans 14 amino acids. J was trimmed by 6 bases and V by 2 bases; bases with no gene match: 6. CDR3 nucleotides: TGTGCCAGCAGTTTACGAGGGGGCAATGCTGAAGCTTTCTTT. This gives the protein CASSLRGGNAEAFF.

This clonotype has only a few counts. Mismatch with germline at one junction end may stem from a read error. This chain links TRBV2 with TRBJ2-3; D is possibly TRBD1 or TRBD2 (5 bases each). Germline loops: CDR1 SNHLY, CDR2 FYNNEI. The CDR3 extends over 12 amino acids. Written as DNA, the CDR3 is TGTGCCAGCAGGGAAGGGACCCAGGCGCAGTATTTT. Protein product: CASREGTQAQYF.